These 14 T cell receptor beta chains originate from one sample sequenced in a study of fetal regulatory T cell absence and autoimmunity. Method: immunoSEQ multiplex PCR; TCRdb's copy keeps in-frame clones and lacks some. The sample has 95,000 or so clones; roughly 78% are singletons. Sequencing was done on a sample of pancreas tissue. All receptors derive from a male donor with IPEX syndrome.

Only a few counts were recorded for this clone. CDR3 DNA: TGTGCCTGGAGGGCATTGGGCCATGGCTACACCTTC. Its protein is CAWRALGHGYTF. The J gene is TRBJ1-2, the V gene TRBV30; D remains unclear. The CDR3 contains 12 residues. The V gene's germline CDR1 is GTSNPN and CDR2 SVGIG (reference sequence). V was cut by 3 bases and J by 6 bases, with 11 bases left in between.

The chain joins TRBV19 to TRBJ2-5, with 9 bases matching TRBD2. The germline gives CDR1 LNHDA, CDR2 SQIVND (reference sequence). This CDR3 comprises 15 residues. V was pared by 5 bases and J by 5 bases, with 9 bases of the junction left unmatched. DNA for the CDR3: TGTGCCAGTAGTGCTAGCGGGACGGTAGGGGAGACCCAGTACTTC. Translated, it gives CASSASGTVGETQYF.

The chain carries TRBV2 and TRBJ2-7; TRBD1 is a possible D gene (5 bases). Germline V gives CDR1 SNHLY, CDR2 FYNNEI. Trimming stripped 9 bases from V and 4 bases from J, with 7 bases between. The CDR3 loop spans 10 amino acids. CDR3 nucleotides: TGTGCCAGTGGGGCTTACGAGCAGTACTTC. It encodes CASGAYEQYF.

The table lists this clone with a few counts. The chain uses TRBV5-1 and TRBJ2-5; D may be TRBD2 (6 bases). This CDR3 spans 14 amino acids. Germline CDR1 reads SGHRS; CDR2 reads YFSETQ. The germline V and J ends were trimmed by 4 bases and 3 bases, with 13 bases remaining between them. CDR3 nucleotide sequence: TGCGCCAGCAGCGTACTATCGGGGGAAGAGACCCAGTACTTC. Its translation is CASSVLSGEETQYF.

This rearrangement joins TRBV5-1 to TRBJ1-2; 8 bases are shared with TRBD1. CDR1 is SGHRS and CDR2 is YFSETQ in the germline V gene. This CDR3 region has 16 residues. V lost 4 bases to trimming and J lost 4 bases; unmatched junction nucleotides: 12. The CDR3 DNA reads as TGCGCCAGCAGCCGCTCGGGACAGGTGTCTCTCTATGGCTACACCTTC. This encodes CASSRSGQVSLYGYTF.

This rearrangement joins TRBV5-4 to TRBJ2-2, with 9 bases matching TRBD2. CDR1 and CDR2 (germline): SGHNT, YYREEE (reference sequence). V was clipped by 2 bases and J by 4 bases; unmatched bases: 0. The CDR3 is 14 residues long. Here the CDR3 DNA reads TGTGCCAGCAGCTTACTAGCGGGCACCGGGGAGCTGTTTTTT. Protein sequence: CASSLLAGTGELFF.

The rearrangement links TRBV10-3 to TRBJ1-5; the D gene is possibly TRBD1 (6 bases). CDR3 size: 13 residues. CDR1 is ENHRY, CDR2 SYGVKD, per germline. The ends were cut back, 7 bases at V and 4 bases at J, with 11 bases in the middle. Written as DNA, the CDR3 is TGTGCCATCATGCAGGGGTTAAATCAGCCCCAGCATTTT. Amino acid sequence: CAIMQGLNQPQHF.

V usage is TRBV2 and J usage is TRBJ2-3; 10 nucleotides align to TRBD2. Per germline, CDR1 SNHLY and CDR2 FYNNEI. This CDR3 region has 12 residues. V lost 9 bases to trimming and J lost 6 bases; unmatched junction nucleotides: 3. The CDR3 region has the DNA TGTGCCAGGGGGACTAGCGTTGATACGCAGTATTTT. Protein product: CARGTSVDTQYF.

The genes are TRBV4-1 and TRBJ1-2, with D possibly TRBD1 on 6 matching bases. With 3 bases removed from V and 5 bases from J, the gap between germline ends came to 16 bases. CDR1 is MGHRA and CDR2 is YSYEKL in the germline V gene. The CDR3 length is 15 residues. The CDR3 DNA is TGCGCCAGCAGCCAGTACAGGGAAAGAGGGTATGGCTACACCTTC. Its translation is CASSQYRERGYGYTF.

DNA for the CDR3: TGTGCCTGGAGTGTCGGGAGCTCCTACGAGCAGTACTTC. This codes for CAWSVGSSYEQYF. The gene calls are TRBV30 and TRBJ2-7, with D tentatively TRBD2 (6 bases). Per the germline V gene, CDR1 is GTSNPN and CDR2 is SVGIG (reference sequence). Trimming removed 0 bases at V and 0 bases at J, with 6 bases between. This CDR3 is 13 amino acids long. The full variable domain, completed using reference TRBV30 and TRBJ2-7, is SQTIHQWPATLVQPVGSPLSLECTVEGTSNPNLYWYRQAAGRGLQLLFYSVGIGQISSEVPQNLSASRPQDRQFILSSKKLLLSDSGFYLCAWSVGSSYEQYFGPGTRLTVT.

V usage is TRBV6-1 and J usage is TRBJ2-3; 11 nucleotides match TRBD2. Germline assignment: CDR1 MNHNS and CDR2 SASEGT. Unmatched junction bases numbered 4, after V lost 8 bases and J lost 3 bases. This CDR3 has 14 residues. CDR3 nucleotides: TGTGCCAGCTGCCTAGCGGGAGGAACAGATACGCAGTATTTT. This codes for CASCLAGGTDTQYF.

The chain uses TRBV19 and TRBJ1-1; TRBD1 matches 10 bases. The CDR3 has 15 amino acids. The germline V gene has CDR1 LNHDA and CDR2 SQIVND (reference sequence). Trimming at V came to 6 bases and at J to 5 bases, leaving 9 bases not matched to a gene. The CDR3 sequence is CASSWDRGKSTEAFF. The CDR3 region has the DNA TGTGCCAGTAGCTGGGACAGGGGAAAGAGTACTGAAGCTTTCTTT.

This chain links TRBV11-2 with TRBJ2-7; D is ambiguous. The germline V gene has CDR1 SGHAT and CDR2 FQNNGV. V was clipped by 1 base and J by 3 bases, with 10 bases between them. This CDR3 comprises 14 residues. The chain's CDR3 is CASSLVAHYYEQYF. The CDR3 nucleotides read TGTGCCAGCAGCTTAGTGGCACACTACTACGAGCAGTACTTC.

The chain joins TRBV7-9 to TRBJ2-3; 11 nucleotides align to TRBD2. The ends lost 5 bases at V and 2 bases at J; junction bases unmatched: 3. The CDR3 consists of 15 residues. CDR1 is SEHNR and CDR2 is FQNEAQ in the germline V gene (reference sequence). The DNA for the CDR3 is TGTGCCAGCAGCGCGACTAGCGGGGCCACAGATACGCAGTATTTT. As protein: CASSATSGATDTQYF.